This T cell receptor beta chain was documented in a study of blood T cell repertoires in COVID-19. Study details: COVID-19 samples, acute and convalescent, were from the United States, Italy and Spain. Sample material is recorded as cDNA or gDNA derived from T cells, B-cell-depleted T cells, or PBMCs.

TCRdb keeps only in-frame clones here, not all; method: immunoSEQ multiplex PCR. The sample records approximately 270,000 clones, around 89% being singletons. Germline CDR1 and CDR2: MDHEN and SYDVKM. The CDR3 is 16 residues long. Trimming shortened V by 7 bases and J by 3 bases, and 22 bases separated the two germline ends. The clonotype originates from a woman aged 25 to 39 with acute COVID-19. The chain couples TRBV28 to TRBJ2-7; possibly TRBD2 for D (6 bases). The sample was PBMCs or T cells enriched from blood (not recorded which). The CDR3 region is CASTPAGYEDYYEQYF. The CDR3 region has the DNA TGTGCCAGCACCCCGGCGGGATACGAAGACTACTACGAGCAGTACTTC.